The clone carrying this T cell receptor beta chain was seen a single time. The CDR3 runs to 16 residues. The V gene end was trimmed by 6 bases and the J gene end by 0 bases; junction bases not matched to a gene: 7. The V gene's germline CDR1 is MNHEY and CDR2 SVGEGT. Authors' analysis steps: Reference gene primer amplification gave estimated nucleated cell counts. Profiling relied on immunoSEQ multiplex PCR, and the TCRdb table lists in-frame clones only, not all of them. The D gene and trimming were derived from the DNA, and the V and J assignments and clone size from that table. The sample lists a few hundred thousand clones, around 88% occurring once. The record originates from a study of blood T cell repertoires in COVID-19. As for the study in general: There were acute and convalescent COVID-19 samples, and they came from the United States, Italy and Spain. From T cells, B-cell-depleted T cells, or PBMCs came the material, which was cDNA or gDNA.

Specimen: peripheral blood. The origin of this receptor is a woman aged 25-40 years who had recovered from COVID-19. The rearrangement joins TRBV6-2 or TRBV6-3 to TRBJ2-1, with 8 nucleotides matching TRBD1. In DNA form, the CDR3 reads TGTGCCAGCAGCCCCAGGGGGCAGAGCTCCTACAATGAGCAGTTCTTC. It encodes CASSPRGQSSYNEQFF.